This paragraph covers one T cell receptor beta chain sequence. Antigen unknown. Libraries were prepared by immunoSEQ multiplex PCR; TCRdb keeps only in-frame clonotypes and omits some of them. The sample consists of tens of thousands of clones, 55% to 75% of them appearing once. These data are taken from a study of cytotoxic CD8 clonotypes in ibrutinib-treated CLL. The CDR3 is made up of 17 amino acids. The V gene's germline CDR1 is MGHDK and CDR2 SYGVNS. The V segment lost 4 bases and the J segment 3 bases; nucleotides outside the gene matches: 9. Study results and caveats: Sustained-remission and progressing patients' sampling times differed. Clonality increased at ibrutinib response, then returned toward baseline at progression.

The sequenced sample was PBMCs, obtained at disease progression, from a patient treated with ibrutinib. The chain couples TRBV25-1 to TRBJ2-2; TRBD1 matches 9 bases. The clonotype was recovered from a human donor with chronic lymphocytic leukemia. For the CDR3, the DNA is TGTGCCAGCAGTGCTGGCCACCGGGACAGGGACACCGGGGAGCTGTTTTTT. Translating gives CASSAGHRDRDTGELFF. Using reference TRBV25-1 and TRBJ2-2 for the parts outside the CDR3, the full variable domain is EADIYQTPRYLVIGTGKKITLECSQTMGHDKMYWYQQDPGMELHLIHYSYGVNSTEKGDLSSESTVSRIRTEHFPLTLESARPSHTSQYLCASSAGHRDRDTGELFFGEGSRLTVL.